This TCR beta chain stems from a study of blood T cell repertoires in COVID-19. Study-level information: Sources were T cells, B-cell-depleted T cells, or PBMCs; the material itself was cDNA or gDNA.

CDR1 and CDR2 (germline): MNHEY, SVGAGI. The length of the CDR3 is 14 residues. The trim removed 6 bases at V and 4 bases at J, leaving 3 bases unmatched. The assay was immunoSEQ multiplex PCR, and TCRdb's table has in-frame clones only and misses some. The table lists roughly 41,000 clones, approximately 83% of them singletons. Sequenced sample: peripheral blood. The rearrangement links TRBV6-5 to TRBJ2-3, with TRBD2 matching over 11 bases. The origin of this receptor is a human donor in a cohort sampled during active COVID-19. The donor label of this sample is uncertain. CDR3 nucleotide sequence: TGTGCCAGCAGATCACTAGCGGGGGCAGATACGCAGTATTTT. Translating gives CASRSLAGADTQYF.